A single sample is the source of the 14 T cell receptor beta chains below, sequenced in a study of OX40 agonist ivuxolimab in advanced cancers. Sequenced by immunoSEQ multiplex PCR; TCRdb stores in-frame clones only, minus some. This sample carries more than 50,000 clones, approximately 80% of them seen once, and the ten largest clones take 3% to 4%. This material consisted of CD4+ or CD8+ T cells sorted from blood, taken in a trial of the OX40 agonist ivuxolimab. These receptors originate from an adult with an advanced solid tumor such as melanoma, head and neck, liver or kidney cancer.

This CDR3 is CASSGNRGRETQYF. CDR3 sequence (DNA): TGTGCCAGTAGTGGTAACAGGGGGAGGGAGACCCAGTACTTC. The chain recombines TRBV19 with TRBJ2-5; 8 bases align to TRBD1. The CDR3 totals 14 residues. Germline CDR1 and CDR2: LNHDA and SQIVND (reference sequence). Trimming at V came to 5 bases and at J to 5 bases, leaving 7 bases not matched to a gene.

The CDR3 DNA is TGTGCCAGCAGCTTTGACGGTCTAGCCAAAAACATTCAGTACTTC. This sequence encodes CASSFDGLAKNIQYF. The chain links TRBV7-9 to TRBJ2-4, with D hard to call. The V gene lost 3 bases and the J gene lost 0 bases, with 9 bases spanning the gap. The V gene's germline CDR1 is SEHNR and CDR2 FQNEAQ (reference sequence). This CDR3 is built from 15 residues.

This sequence joins TRBV4-2 and TRBJ2-3, with 8 nucleotides matching TRBD2. Germline trimming cut 0 bases from V and 6 bases from J; bases unmatched to any gene: 23. The CDR3 is 21 residues long. The germline gives CDR1 LGHNA, CDR2 YNFKEQ. CDR3 coding DNA: TGTGCCAGCAGCCAAGACCCGGATTGGTCATCGGGAGGGTCCCCATTCGATACGCAGTATTTT. This translates into CASSQDPDWSSGGSPFDTQYF.

V gene TRBV10-3 combines with J gene TRBJ2-7, with TRBD2 identical over 11 bases. This CDR3 comprises 15 residues. The germline gives CDR1 ENHRY, CDR2 SYGVKD. Unmatched junction bases numbered 4, after V lost 3 bases and J lost 3 bases. The CDR3 bases are TGTGCCATCAGTGAAGCCGGGACTAGCGGCTACGAGCAGTACTTC. Its translation is CAISEAGTSGYEQYF.

This clone was observed once. The genes are TRBV9 and TRBJ2-6; D call uncertain. The CDR3 is 16 residues long. Germline V CDR1 and CDR2: SGDLS, YYNGEE. The germline V and J ends were trimmed by 0 bases and 2 bases, with 9 bases remaining between them. The CDR3 sequence: CASSVDPGPGANVLTF. The CDR3 DNA reads TGTGCCAGCAGCGTAGATCCTGGACCTGGGGCCAACGTCCTGACTTTC.

The rearrangement links TRBV4-1 to TRBJ2-2, with D possibly matching TRBD2 (5 bases). V lost 4 bases to trimming and J lost 3 bases, with 18 bases between them. CDR1 is MGHRA and CDR2 is YSYEKL in the germline V gene. The CDR3 runs to 17 residues. The CDR3 nucleotides read TGCGCCAGCAGCCTCCCCGAGGAGGTCCCGGACACCGGGGAGCTGTTTTTT. This encodes CASSLPEEVPDTGELFF.

This clone has more than one count but fewer than ten. The chain uses TRBV19 and TRBJ2-7, with D possibly matching TRBD2 (6 bases). V was pared by 3 bases and J by 5 bases, with 11 bases between. CDR3 size: 13 residues. Germline V CDR1 and CDR2: LNHDA, SQIVND (reference sequence). As DNA, the CDR3 is TGTGCCAGTAGTATTGGGGGGAGTGACGAGCAGTACTTC. It yields the protein CASSIGGSDEQYF.

This rearrangement joins TRBV28 to TRBJ2-2; TRBD2 matches at 7 bases. This CDR3 is 16 amino acids long. Germline CDR1 MDHEN, CDR2 SYDVKM. V lost 3 bases and J lost 4; bases outside the gene matches: 8. The chain's CDR3 is CASSFPSGIFTGELFF. The CDR3 coding sequence is TGTGCCAGCAGTTTTCCTAGCGGAATCTTCACCGGGGAGCTGTTTTTT.

The chain joins TRBV5-6 to TRBJ1-6; D gene unclear. Germline V CDR1 and CDR2: SGHDT, YYEEEE. Between the trimmed V and J ends, which lost 0 bases and 7 bases, there was a span of 14 bases. CDR3 length: 16 residues. This CDR3 reads CASSLGQFPANSPLHF. In DNA, the CDR3 is TGTGCCAGCAGCTTGGGTCAATTCCCGGCGAATTCACCCCTCCACTTT. Supplemented by reference TRBV5-6 and TRBJ1-6, the full variable domain reads DAGVTQSPTHLIKTRGQQVTLRCSPKSGHDTVSWYQQALGQGPQFIFQYYEEEERQRGNFPDRFSGHQFPNYSSELNVNALLLGDSALYLCASSLGQFPANSPLHFGNGTRLTVT.

The chain uses TRBV6-6 and TRBJ2-5; a possible D gene is TRBD2 (6 bases). The V gene lost 6 bases and the J gene lost 3 bases, with 17 bases spanning the gap. Germline CDR1 reads MNHNY; CDR2 reads SVGAGI (reference sequence). This CDR3 region has 15 residues. CDR3 protein: CASSPAVPGEETQYF. In nucleotides, the CDR3 is TGTGCCAGCAGCCCTGCTGTCCCGGGGGAAGAGACCCAGTACTTC.

The rearrangement links TRBV5-5 to TRBJ2-1; TRBD1 matches 7 bases. The V segment lost 0 bases and the J segment 4 bases; nucleotides outside the gene matches: 4. CDR3 length: 15 amino acids. The germline CDR1 and CDR2 sequences are SGHKS and YYEKEE (reference sequence). CDR3 region: CASSLEGGLYNEQFF. CDR3 bases: TGTGCCAGCAGCTTGGAAGGGGGCCTGTACAATGAGCAGTTCTTC.

The chain uses TRBV30 and TRBJ1-1; tentative D call: TRBD1 (6 bases). Trimming took 5 bases from V and 1 from J, leaving 17 bases between them. The CDR3 contains 15 residues. Germline V lookup: CDR1 GTSNPN, CDR2 SVGIG (reference sequence). CDR3 in DNA: TGTGCCTGGGTAAAGAGGGGGAAAGAGAACACTGAAGCTTTCTTT. Protein: CAWVKRGKENTEAFF.

This clone was recorded only once. At one boundary the junction diverges from the germline segment, which might be a read error. This chain joins TRBV7-7 and TRBJ2-1; a weak D match, TRBD1 (5 bases). The CDR3 totals 13 residues. CDR1 and CDR2 from the germline V gene are SSHAT and FNYEAQ (reference sequence). CDR3 DNA sequence: TGTGCTAGCAGCTTTTCGGTGGGGCATGAGCAGTTCTTC. This encodes CASSFSVGHEQFF. The full variable domain, with the rest looked up from reference TRBV7-7 and TRBJ2-1, is GAGVSQSPRYKVTKRGQDVTLRCDPISSHATLYWYQQALGQGPEFLTYFNYEAQPDKSGLPSDRFSAERPEGSISTLTIQRTEQRDSAMYRCASSFSVGHEQFFGPGTRLTVL.

V and J are TRBV19 and TRBJ1-1; D not certain. CDR3 size: 13 residues. The germline V gene has CDR1 LNHDA and CDR2 SQIVND (reference sequence). Trimming took off 1 base at V and 6 bases at J, with 9 bases between the two ends. The CDR3 coding sequence is TGTGCCAGTAGTATAGGGCCCAACGCTGAAGCTTTCTTT. It yields the protein CASSIGPNAEAFF.